The TCR beta chain described here comes from a study of blood T cell repertoires in COVID-19. Per the authors' pipeline: Reference gene primers were amplified, and this amplification served to estimate nucleated cell counts. Sequencing was performed with immunoSEQ multiplex PCR; in TCRdb, only in-frame clones are kept and a portion is missing. V and J calls and clone size follow that table, whereas D and trimming were derived from the DNA. This table has about 180,000 clones, about 80% appearing once. This CDR3 spans 14 amino acids. Trimming left V 1 base short and J 7 bases short, with 10 bases between. In germline, CDR1 is MGHDK, CDR2 SYGVNS.

The chain combines TRBV25-1 with TRBJ1-4; no clear D. The sequenced material came from peripheral blood. The clonotype comes from a human donor in a cohort sampled during active COVID-19. The CDR3 coding sequence is TGTGCCAGCAGTGAATTGCTACAGAGTGAAAAACTGTTTTTT. Translating gives CASSELLQSEKLFF.